This passage covers 5 T cell receptor beta chains from one sample sequenced in a study of tumor-infiltrating lymphocytes in localized non-small cell lung cancer. Some clones are missing from TCRdb's copy, which holds only in-frame ones; the method was immunoSEQ multiplex PCR. The sample gives about 21,000 clones, 80% of which show up once; more than 3% is in the top ten. Specimen: lung tumor tissue. All receptors come from a human donor with non-small cell lung cancer.

The chain joins TRBV6-5 to TRBJ2-7; maybe TRBD1 (5 bases). Germline-derived CDR1 and CDR2 are MNHEY and SVGAGI. V was clipped by 10 bases and J by 0 bases, with 19 bases between them. There are 15 residues in the CDR3. CDR3 amino acids: CATKTARGHSYEQYF. DNA of the CDR3: TGTGCCACCAAAACCGCAAGGGGCCACTCCTACGAGCAGTACTTC.

The chain has TRBV28 and TRBJ2-3; D may be TRBD1 or TRBD2 (5 bases each). V lost 3 bases, J lost 6 bases, and 13 bases lay in between. In germline, CDR1 is MDHEN, CDR2 SYDVKM. This CDR3 contains 14 residues. For the CDR3, the DNA is TGTGCCAGCAGTTTCAGGGACGCTAGGGATACGCAGTATTTT. As protein: CASSFRDARDTQYF. Supplemented by reference TRBV28 and TRBJ2-3, the full variable domain reads DVKVTQSSRYLVKRTGEKVFLECVQDMDHENMFWYRQDPGLGLRLIYFSYDVKMKEKGDIPEGYSVSREKKERFSLILESASTNQTSMYLCASSFRDARDTQYFGPGTRLTVL.

CDR3 nucleotide sequence: TGTGCCAGCAGCCGGCCTCGCCTAGCGGGCCTCTACGAGCAGTACTTC. Protein: CASSRPRLAGLYEQYF. The J gene is TRBJ2-7, the V gene TRBV28; 8 bases match TRBD2. The CDR3 loop spans 16 amino acids. Germline CDR1 reads MDHEN; CDR2 reads SYDVKM. The junction had 13 bases not matched to a gene; V was cut back by 6 bases and J by 3 bases.

This clone was picked up one time. CDR3 nucleotide sequence: TGTGCCAGCGGACCCAGGGTTGATCAGCCCCAGCATTTT. This gives the protein CASGPRVDQPQHF. V and J are TRBV7-6 and TRBJ1-5, with D perhaps matching TRBD1 (5 bases). Between the trimmed V and J ends, which lost 8 bases and 5 bases, there was a span of 13 bases. CDR3 length equals 13 residues. The germline gives CDR1 SGHVS, CDR2 FNYEAQ.

This chain links TRBV11-3 with TRBJ2-1, with a tentative D call TRBD2 (6 bases). CDR1 SGHNT and CDR2 YENEEA come from the germline V gene. The length of the CDR3 is 17 residues. V lost 1 base and J lost 0, with 13 bases in between. The CDR3 region has the DNA TGTGCCAGCAGCTTAGGGGCTAGCGCGTACTCCTACAATGAGCAGTTCTTC. The encoded protein is CASSLGASAYSYNEQFF.